The 26 T cell receptor beta chains below all came from one sample that was sequenced in a study of radiotherapy plus CTLA-4 blockade in lung cancer. Only in-frame clones appear in the TCRdb table, and some are missing; sequencing was by immunoSEQ multiplex PCR. This table has tens of thousands of clones, 70% to 80% appearing once. Material: peripheral blood, obtained from a patient treated with radiotherapy plus ipilimumab. These receptors came from a human donor with non-small cell lung cancer whose response to radiotherapy plus ipilimumab could not be evaluated.

DNA for the CDR3: TGTGCCAGCAGCCAAGGGGCTATTACTGCCAATGAGCAGTTCTTC. It is translated as CASSQGAITANEQFF. This sequence joins TRBV7-2 and TRBJ2-1; possibly TRBD1 for D (5 bases). The germline V and J ends were trimmed by 5 bases and 6 bases, with 17 bases remaining between them. CDR3 size: 15 residues. From germline, CDR1 is SGHTA and CDR2 FQGNSA.

The CDR3: CASSLTGGTEAFF. The DNA of the CDR3 is TGTGCCAGCAGCTTAACAGGGGGCACTGAAGCTTTCTTT. V and J are TRBV5-4 and TRBJ1-1; 8 bases map to TRBD1. V lost 2 bases and J lost 4; bases outside the gene matches: 1. This CDR3 has 13 amino acids. From germline, CDR1 is SGHNT and CDR2 YYREEE (reference sequence). The full variable domain, in which reference TRBV5-4 and TRBJ1-1 provide the parts outside the CDR3, is ETGVTQSPTHLIKTRGQQVTLRCSSQSGHNTVSWYQQALGQGPQFIFQYYREEENGRGNFPPRFSGLQFPNYSSELNVNALELDDSALYLCASSLTGGTEAFFGQGTRLTVV.

A single count supports this clone. The chain uses TRBV18 and TRBJ2-2; D gene unclear. Germline CDR1 and CDR2: KGHSH and LQKENI. The V gene lost 9 bases and the J gene lost 6 bases, with 14 bases spanning the gap. The CDR3 is 13 amino acids. The CDR3 region has the DNA TGTGCCAGTACTCCCCCGCCGCCCGGGGAGCTGTTTTTT. Its protein is CASTPPPPGELFF.

The table lists this clone with a few counts. The chain links TRBV7-2 to TRBJ2-5, with D perhaps TRBD1 (6 bases). The J call is uncertain, as TRBJ2-7 better fits the DNA end. Germline V gene lookup returns CDR1 SGHTA and CDR2 FQGNSA. This CDR3 comprises 14 residues. As DNA, the CDR3 is TGTGCCAGCAGCCCTCGACAGGTCAACTACGAGCAGTACTTC. It yields the protein CASSPRQVNYEQYF.

CDR3 nucleotides: TGTGCCTGGAACAGGGGGCTTCAGCCCCAGCATTTT. It translates to CAWNRGLQPQHF. The V call is TRBV30, the J call TRBJ1-5; 9 bases are a match to TRBD1. The CDR3 covers 12 residues. Germline assignment: CDR1 GTSNPN and CDR2 SVGIG (reference sequence). The J segment lost 6 bases and the V segment lost 4 bases, leaving 1 base of the junction unmatched.

This clone turned up a few times. The gene calls are TRBV11-2 and TRBJ2-1, with a weak D call TRBD1 (5 bases). The V end was cut by 6 bases, the J end by 5 bases, with 17 bases between. This CDR3 region has 15 residues. Germline lookup yields CDR1 SGHAT and CDR2 FQNNGV. This CDR3 is CASRPLTQVNNEQFF. The CDR3 DNA sequence: TGTGCCAGCAGACCACTCACACAGGTAAACAATGAGCAGTTCTTC.

The chain joins TRBV9 to TRBJ2-5; 9 nucleotides align to TRBD1. The better agreement between TRBJ2-7 and the DNA end casts doubt on the J call. The CDR3 contains 13 residues. Germline loops: CDR1 SGDLS, CDR2 YYNGEE. CDR3 sequence: CASSAQGADEQYF. The CDR3 DNA follows: TGTGCCAGCAGCGCACAGGGGGCTGACGAGCAGTACTTC.

This chain connects TRBV5-5 to TRBJ2-7; TRBD1 agrees at 7 bases. The CDR3 has 14 residues. V gave up 8 bases and J gave up 3 bases; unmatched junction bases: 11. CDR1 is SGHKS, CDR2 YYEKEE, per germline (reference sequence). CDR3 loop: CASDDRVGYYEQYF. The CDR3 bases are TGTGCCAGTGATGACAGGGTGGGTTACTACGAGCAGTACTTC.

The chain uses TRBV4-3 and TRBJ2-3; possible D gene TRBD2, 6 bases. The germline CDR1 and CDR2 sequences are LGHNA and YSLEER. The CDR3 is 15 residues long. V was shortened by 4 bases and J by 2 bases, with 13 bases between the two germline ends. This CDR3 reads CASSRSWDFTDTQYF. CDR3 sequence (DNA): TGCGCCAGCAGCCGCTCGTGGGACTTCACAGATACGCAGTATTTT.

The chain has TRBV5-4 and TRBJ2-1, with 9 bases matching TRBD2. CDR3 length: 12 amino acids. Trimming took 9 bases from V and 14 from J; bases not matched to a gene: 12. Germline V lookup: CDR1 SGHNT, CDR2 YYREEE (reference sequence). The CDR3 DNA sequence: TGTGCCATCGAAGCGGGAGGCCCGCGGGAGTTCTTC. It yields the protein CAIEAGGPREFF. The full variable domain, in which reference TRBV5-4 and TRBJ2-1 provide the parts outside the CDR3, is ETGVTQSPTHLIKTRGQQVTLRCSSQSGHNTVSWYQQALGQGPQFIFQYYREEENGRGNFPPRFSGLQFPNYSSELNVNALELDDSALYLCAIEAGGPREFFGPGTRLTVL.

The V and J genes are TRBV5-4 and TRBJ2-5; 9 nucleotides align to TRBD1. The ends lost 3 bases at V and 5 bases at J; junction bases unmatched: 5. CDR1 and CDR2 (germline): SGHNT, YYREEE (reference sequence). This CDR3 contains 14 residues. CDR3 coding DNA: TGTGCCAGCAGCTCCCGGACAGGGGTGGAGACCCAGTACTTC. Translating gives CASSSRTGVETQYF.

The rearrangement joins TRBV5-1 to TRBJ1-3; D is unresolved. Germline CDR1 is SGHRS and CDR2 is YFSETQ. This CDR3 region has 14 residues. The V end lost 4 bases, the J end lost 0 bases, and 8 bases lay between the germline ends. Here the CDR3 DNA reads TGCGCCAGCAGCCCCCGCGGCTCTGGAAACACCATATATTTT. Its protein is CASSPRGSGNTIYF.

In nucleotides, the CDR3 is TGTGCCAGCTCACAGGCAGTAGGGAGTCCTGGAAACACCATATATTTT. Amino acid sequence: CASSQAVGSPGNTIYF. The V gene is TRBV18, the J gene TRBJ1-3, with unresolved D. V shed 4 bases and J shed 2 bases, with 15 bases lying between them. Germline CDR1 reads KGHSH; CDR2 reads LQKENI. The CDR3 spans 16 residues.

The V gene is TRBV7-3, the J gene TRBJ1-6; D is ambiguous. Trimming removed 0 bases at V and 7 bases at J, with 10 bases between. The CDR3 sequence is 15 residues long. Per germline, CDR1 SGHTA and CDR2 FQGTGA. The chain's CDR3 is CASSLTGPVNSPLHF. The CDR3 nucleotides are TGTGCCAGCAGCTTAACGGGCCCGGTGAATTCACCCCTCCACTTT.

CDR3 DNA: TGTGCCAGCAGTTACCTTCCTGGCGGAAACACCATATATTTT. Its translation: CASSYLPGGNTIYF. This sequence joins TRBV6-5 and TRBJ1-3; D is uncertain. Trimming took off 2 bases at V and 4 bases at J, with 9 bases between the two ends. This CDR3 region has 14 residues. Germline-derived CDR1 and CDR2 are MNHEY and SVGAGI.

This chain uses TRBV7-9 with TRBJ2-5; TRBD2 matches at 14 bases. The CDR3 runs to 15 residues. Germline CDR1 and CDR2: SEHNR and FQNEAQ (reference sequence). V lost 7 bases and J lost 5; bases outside the gene matches: 6. The CDR3 bases are TGTGCCAGCACCACGACTAGCGGGAGGGTCGAGACCCAGTACTTC. Encoded protein: CASTTTSGRVETQYF.

This chain connects TRBV7-6 to TRBJ2-5; D might be TRBD2 (5 bases). Trimming took 5 bases from V and 2 from J, leaving 12 bases between them. This CDR3 is 14 amino acids long. In germline, CDR1 is SGHVS, CDR2 FNYEAQ. CDR3 amino acids: CASSPQRIQETQYF. CDR3 nucleotides: TGTGCCAGCAGCCCGCAGCGGATACAAGAGACCCAGTACTTC. The full variable domain, with the rest looked up from reference TRBV7-6 and TRBJ2-5, is GAGVSQSPRYKVTKRGQDVALRCDPISGHVSLYWYRQALGQGPEFLTYFNYEAQQDKSGLPNDRFSAERPEGSISTLTIQRTEQRDSAMYRCASSPQRIQETQYFGPGTRLLVL.

This clone was detected only a few times. The V call is TRBV2, the J call TRBJ2-1; a possible D gene is TRBD1 (5 bases). Germline CDR1 SNHLY, CDR2 FYNNEI. The V end lost 4 bases, the J end lost 12 bases, and 16 bases lay between the germline ends. The CDR3 spans 13 residues. The CDR3 region is CASSAEKQARQFF. CDR3 bases: TGTGCCAGCAGTGCGGAAAAACAGGCGAGGCAGTTCTTC.

To note about this clone: A read error may produce the germline difference seen at one junction end. The same CDR3 is also encoded by other DNA sequences in this sample. The chain links TRBV5-1 to TRBJ1-6, with TRBD1 as a possible D gene (5 bases). The germline V gene encodes CDR1 SGHRS and CDR2 YFSETQ. The CDR3 covers 16 residues. The CDR3, as DNA: TGCGCCAGCAGCTTGAGTCAGGGCTCCGATAATTCACCCCTCCACTTT. It encodes CASSLSQGSDNSPLHF.

The chain links TRBV5-1 to TRBJ2-7, with D perhaps TRBD2 (7 bases). The V end was cut by 3 bases, the J end by 6 bases, with 16 bases between. Germline loops: CDR1 SGHRS, CDR2 YFSETQ. The CDR3 is made up of 14 amino acids. The CDR3 DNA follows: TGCGCCAGCAGCTCGGTGGGGGGGCCCTCCGAGCAGTACTTC. This translates into CASSSVGGPSEQYF.

This chain connects TRBV6-6 to TRBJ2-1; 9 bases map to TRBD1. This CDR3 has 15 amino acids. The germline V gene encodes CDR1 MNHNY and CDR2 SVGAGI (reference sequence). Trimming took 6 bases from V and 9 from J; bases not matched to a gene: 12. In DNA, the CDR3 is TGTGCCAGCAGGGGACAGGGAGGACATTTCGGTGAGCAGTTCTTC. Translation gives CASRGQGGHFGEQFF.

V and J are TRBV28 and TRBJ1-5, with D tentatively TRBD1 (6 bases). V was pared by 7 bases and J by 4 bases, with 11 bases between. From germline, CDR1 is MDHEN and CDR2 SYDVKM. This CDR3 has 13 residues. The CDR3 bases are TGTGCCAGCACCCCACAGGGAAATCAGCCCCAGCATTTT. This sequence encodes CASTPQGNQPQHF.

This chain uses TRBV4-1 with TRBJ2-5; D ambiguous. The end of the DNA fits TRBJ2-7 better, so the J call may be wrong. Germline V CDR1 and CDR2: MGHRA, YSYEKL. The CDR3 runs 15 residues. In nucleotides, the CDR3 is TGCGCCAGCATGCTACAAGGCCACAGTCCCTACGAGCAGTACTTC. Protein product: CASMLQGHSPYEQYF.

V and J are TRBV4-3 and TRBJ1-6; possible D gene TRBD1, 6 bases. The CDR3 totals 15 residues. Germline CDR1 reads LGHNA; CDR2 reads YSLEER. Between the trimmed V and J ends, which lost 3 bases and 8 bases, there was a span of 14 bases. The CDR3 spells CASSQGGQYDSPLHF. CDR3 coding DNA: TGCGCCAGCAGCCAGGGGGGGCAGTATGATTCACCCCTCCACTTT.

The rearrangement uses TRBV29-1 and TRBJ2-7; the D gene is possibly TRBD1 (5 bases). Per the germline V gene, CDR1 is SQVTM and CDR2 is ANQGSEA. V dropped 4 bases and J dropped 1 base, with 11 bases sitting between them. The CDR3 runs to 13 residues. The CDR3 loop is CSVVGLFSYEQYF. The DNA for the CDR3 is TGCAGCGTTGTGGGGCTCTTTTCCTACGAGCAGTACTTC.

The chain combines TRBV6-1 with TRBJ1-2; a weak D match, TRBD1 (6 bases). The CDR3 covers 12 residues. The V end was cut by 7 bases, the J end by 8 bases, with 14 bases between. Germline loops: CDR1 MNHNS, CDR2 SASEGT. The CDR3: CASTRQVWGYTF. The CDR3 DNA reads as TGTGCCAGCACCCGACAGGTGTGGGGCTACACCTTC.